This T cell receptor (beta chain) came from a study of T cells in Graves' hyperthyroidism and ophthalmopathy. Germline CDR1 reads SQVTM; CDR2 reads ANQGSEA. V was clipped by 5 bases and J by 1 base; unmatched bases: 5. The CDR3 is 14 amino acids. RNA transcripts were the template for amplifying TCR beta CDR3 regions. With the HTBI primer set, the TCR CDR3 went through a first round of RT-PCR. TCRdb reprocessed the multiplex PCR reads via MiXCR and lists one record per CDR3 protein. The sample has some 500,000 distinct CDR3 sequences, approximately 14% seen once. The TCR comes from a woman aged 18-35 years with Graves' hyperthyroidism. The chain combines TRBV29-1 with TRBJ2-3; 8 bases line up with TRBD2. The sample taken for sequencing was blood. As DNA, the CDR3 is TGCAGCGTTCTTTGGCGGGAGGGCACAGATACGCAGTATTTT. Translating gives CSVLWREGTDTQYF.